Below, 10 T cell receptor beta chains from the same sample are listed, as sequenced in a study of identical twins (dated by TCRdb to 2016 to 2017). The library was made by 5' RACE. Sequencing relied on an Illumina HiSeq 2000. TCRdb reworked the public reads: Q25 trimming with fastp, MiXCR clone assembly, productive beta chains retained. Every CDR3 protein is listed once, alongside the most common genes and DNA of its rows. Within this sample are about 200,000 distinct CDR3 sequences, with more than 9% of them counted one time only. Approximately 11% of the sample is taken by the ten largest. The source material was memory T cells sorted from blood. The meaning of the sample's cell subset or site label: CD45RO+ enriched T cells. These receptor sequences come from a man aged 45 to 65 in good health.

In this sample, this clonotype turned up a few times. This chain links TRBV7-2 with TRBJ2-1; D might be TRBD2 (5 bases). CDR3 size: 16 residues. V gave up 5 bases and J gave up 1 base, with 15 bases separating them. Germline assignment: CDR1 SGHTA and CDR2 FQGNSA. DNA for the CDR3: TGTGCCAGCAGCGTACTATCTAGCAGTTCCTACAATGAGCAGTTCTTC. This codes for CASSVLSSSSYNEQFF.

This clonotype came up many times. The chain combines TRBV4-1 with TRBJ2-1; D is perhaps TRBD1 or TRBD2 (5 bases each). V was pared by 0 bases and J by 4 bases, with 10 bases between. The CDR3 consists of 15 residues. Germline assignment: CDR1 MGHRA and CDR2 YSYEKL. CDR3 in amino acids: CASSQDIGTYNEQFF. The CDR3 DNA reads as TGCGCCAGCAGCCAAGACATCGGGACGTACAATGAGCAGTTCTTC.

This clonotype appeared a few times. The rearrangement joins TRBV12-3 or TRBV12-4 to TRBJ1-4; no reliable D call. V lost 5 bases and J lost 7, with 11 bases in between. The CDR3 is 13 residues long. CDR3 DNA: TGTGCCAGCAGTCCCAGTGCTTTTGAAAAACTGTTTTTT. The encoded protein is CASSPSAFEKLFF.

This clonotype occurred many times. This rearrangement joins TRBV10-3 to TRBJ2-5, with 7 bases aligning to TRBD2. In germline, CDR1 is ENHRY, CDR2 SYGVKD. The trim removed 4 bases at V and 2 bases at J, leaving 4 bases unmatched. This CDR3 comprises 14 residues. The CDR3 nucleotides are TGTGCCATCAGTGCCGGGGGGAGACAAGAGACCCAGTACTTC. It encodes CAISAGGRQETQYF.

This chain connects TRBV5-1 to TRBJ2-1, with 7 bases identical to TRBD2. The CDR3 spans 16 residues. The V gene's germline CDR1 is SGHRS and CDR2 YFSETQ. The trim removed 0 bases at V and 8 bases at J, leaving 11 bases unmatched. CDR3 in DNA: TGCGCCAGCAGCTTGGGAGGGGCGGGAGTTGGTTATGAGCAGTTCTTC. Translated: CASSLGGAGVGYEQFF.

In its sample, this clonotype was seen many times. This sequence joins TRBV7-2 and TRBJ2-7; D is undetermined. V was trimmed by 2 bases and J by 7 bases, leaving 6 bases between them. The CDR3 totals 11 residues. From germline, CDR1 is SGHTA and CDR2 FQGNSA. CDR3 DNA sequence: TGTGCCAGCAGCTTAAAGTCTGAGCAGTACTTC. This codes for CASSLKSEQYF.

The V gene is TRBV11-1, the J gene TRBJ2-3; D is uncertain. The germline V gene has CDR1 SGHAT and CDR2 FQDESV (reference sequence). The CDR3 sequence is 13 residues long. V lost 5 bases, J lost 2 bases, and 8 bases lay in between. The CDR3 region has the DNA TGTGCCAGCAGCATACGATTCACAGATACGCAGTATTTT. This sequence encodes CASSIRFTDTQYF.

This clonotype was seen only a few times. V and J are TRBV6-1 and TRBJ1-1; perhaps TRBD1 as D (6 bases). The CDR3 length is 14 residues. V lost 4 bases and J 4 bases, leaving 13 bases between the germline ends. Germline assignment: CDR1 MNHNS and CDR2 SASEGT. Here the CDR3 DNA reads TGTGCCAGCAGTGGAACCAGGGGTATCACTGAAGCTTTCTTT. As protein: CASSGTRGITEAFF.

The chain employs TRBV15 and TRBJ2-1; 9 nucleotides agree with TRBD2. Germline values: CDR1 LNHNV, CDR2 YYDKDF (reference sequence). The V gene end was trimmed by 2 bases and the J gene end by 12 bases; junction bases not matched to a gene: 5. The CDR3 contains 13 residues. In DNA, the CDR3 is TGTGCCACCAGCAGATATCTAGCGGGGCCGCAGTTCTTC. This gives the protein CATSRYLAGPQFF.

About this clonotype itself: The junction departs from germline at one end; a sequencing error may be responsible. The rearrangement links TRBV5-1 to TRBJ2-7, with D perhaps matching TRBD1 (5 bases). This CDR3 comprises 14 residues. Germline CDR1 SGHRS, CDR2 YFSETQ. DNA of the CDR3: TGCGCCAGCAGGTTGGGGCAGGGAAGATACGAGCAGTACTTC. Translation: CASRLGQGRYEQYF. The whole variable domain, filled in from reference TRBV5-1 and TRBJ2-7, reads KAGVTQTPRYLIKTRGQQVTLSCSPISGHRSVSWYQQTPGQGLQFLFEYFSETQRNKGNFPGRFSGRQFSNSRSEMNVSTLELGDSALYLCASRLGQGRYEQYFGPGTRLTVT.